Below, 7 T cell receptor beta chains from the same sample are listed, as sequenced in a study of T cells after yellow fever vaccination. TCRdb re-called the 5' RACE reads with MiXCR, one entry per CDR3 protein. The sample includes some 52,000 distinct CDR3 sequences, around 6.7% of them seen just once. The material sequenced was CD8+ T cells not binding an NS4B(214-222) dextramer, sorted from PBMCs, taken around 45 days after the first yellow fever vaccination. All receptors come from a man younger than 30 who received the YFV17D yellow fever vaccine.

This clonotype appeared a few times. V usage is TRBV6-5 and J usage is TRBJ1-4, with D perhaps matching TRBD1 (5 bases). Trimming shortened V by 4 bases and J by 4 bases, and 16 bases separated the two germline ends. CDR1 is MNHEY, CDR2 SVGAGI, per germline. This CDR3 has 16 residues. The DNA for the CDR3 is TGTGCCAGCAGTTTCTCTCGACAGCCTGTTAATGAAAAACTGTTTTTT. Amino acid sequence: CASSFSRQPVNEKLFF.

The chain uses TRBV7-2 and TRBJ1-2; no clear D. V lost 6 bases and J lost 3, with 5 bases in between. Per the germline V gene, CDR1 is SGHTA and CDR2 is FQGNSA. CDR3 length equals 11 residues. CDR3 nucleotide sequence: TGTGCCAGCAGAGTAGACTATGGCTACACCTTC. Amino acids: CASRVDYGYTF.

This clonotype was detected many times. This rearrangement joins TRBV12-3 or TRBV12-4 to TRBJ2-2; D is ambiguous. This CDR3 is 14 amino acids long. V lost 7 bases to trimming and J lost 6 bases, with 15 bases between them. The chain's CDR3 is CASIRGLPAGELFF. The CDR3 DNA is TGTGCCAGCATCAGAGGCTTACCGGCCGGGGAGCTGTTTTTT.

This clonotype was seen repeatedly, ten times or more. V gene TRBV6-2 or TRBV6-3 combines with J gene TRBJ2-1; the D is unclear. Trimming stripped 2 bases from V and 5 bases from J, with 7 bases between. This CDR3 is built from 13 residues. Germline CDR1 and CDR2: MNHEY and SVGEGT. CDR3 bases: TGTGCCAGCAGTTACAGGGAAAACAATGAGCAGTTCTTC. This gives the protein CASSYRENNEQFF.

The gene calls are TRBV5-6 and TRBJ2-7; the D is unclear. In germline, CDR1 is SGHDT, CDR2 YYEEEE. V was clipped by 0 bases and J by 3 bases, with 7 bases between them. This CDR3 comprises 13 residues. The CDR3 is CASSLAGFYEQYF. The DNA of the CDR3 is TGTGCCAGCAGCTTGGCCGGGTTCTACGAGCAGTACTTC. Drawing the rest from reference TRBV5-6 and TRBJ2-7, the complete variable domain is DAGVTQSPTHLIKTRGQQVTLRCSPKSGHDTVSWYQQALGQGPQFIFQYYEEEERQRGNFPDRFSGHQFPNYSSELNVNALLLGDSALYLCASSLAGFYEQYFGPGTRLTVT.

This clonotype was counted a few times. This chain joins TRBV12-3 or TRBV12-4 and TRBJ1-1; D might be TRBD1 (6 bases). The CDR3 is 15 amino acids. The V end lost 7 bases, the J end lost 5 bases, and 20 bases lay between the germline ends. For the CDR3, the DNA is TGTGCCAGCACCCCGTCAGGCAGAGGGGGGACTGAAGCTTTCTTT. Translation: CASTPSGRGGTEAFF.

There are many counts of this clonotype. This rearrangement joins TRBV4-1 to TRBJ1-2, with TRBD1 matching 7 bases. Per germline, CDR1 MGHRA and CDR2 YSYEKL. V gave up 4 bases and J gave up 5 bases; unmatched junction bases: 7. This CDR3 is built from 14 residues. The DNA for the CDR3 is TGCGCCAGCAGCCCCGGCGAGACAGGGTATGGCTACACCTTC. As protein: CASSPGETGYGYTF.